This TCR beta chain was found in a study of blood T cells in healthy people across ages. General study results and limits: The recorded TCR beta diversity per million T cells decreased in a roughly linear manner with age.

This clonotype showed up just a few times. Its antigen remains unidentified. At one boundary the junction diverges from the germline segment, which might be a read error. Germline V CDR1 and CDR2: SGHRS, YFSETQ. This CDR3 contains 14 residues. A J-beta primer mix and a sample-barcoded 5' primer were used in a second PCR of roughly 7 to 12 cycles. TCRdb recomputed calls from the 5' RACE reads with MiXCR, one row per CDR3 protein. Here the sample spans 1,800,000 or so distinct CDR3 sequences, about two fifths being singletons. The J gene is TRBJ2-3, the V gene TRBV5-1, with D possibly matching TRBD2 (6 bases). Sequenced: blood. The receptor was isolated from a human donor in good health. In DNA form, the CDR3 reads TGTGCCAGCAGCTTAGCTCCGGGAGCAGATACGCAGTATTTT. Amino acids: CASSLAPGADTQYF. The whole variable domain, remainder taken from reference TRBV5-1 and TRBJ2-3, is KAGVTQTPRYLIKTRGQQVTLSCSPISGHRSVSWYQQTPGQGLQFLFEYFSETQRNKGNFPGRFSGRQFSNSRSEMNVSTLELGDSALYLCASSLAPGADTQYFGPGTRLTVL.